These T cell receptor beta chains were read from a single sample in a study of blood T cell repertoires in COVID-19. The data were produced by immunoSEQ multiplex PCR, yet TCRdb's version contains in-frame clones alone and is incomplete. The table shows 150,000 or so clones, with roughly 77% occurring only once. Sequencing was carried out using peripheral blood. These TCRs come from a woman in her seventies with COVID-19, enrolled during active disease. CDR3s include the opening cysteine and the closing phenylalanine or tryptophan.

J: TRBJ2-5
V: TRBV19
CDR3: CASSNRGQETQYF

J: TRBJ1-2
V: TRBV20-1
CDR3: CSASPGVGGYTF

J: TRBJ1-6
V: TRBV19
CDR3: CASSPQGYSTLHF

J: TRBJ1-2
V: TRBV5-5
CDR3: CASSLGGSGGNYGYTF

J: TRBJ2-7
V: TRBV9
CDR3: CASSVAPGQGYEQYF

J: TRBJ2-1
V: TRBV5-6
CDR3: CASSLLGQATSYNEQFF

J: TRBJ2-7
V: TRBV29-1
CDR3: CSVVGGSTYEQYF

J: TRBJ2-7
V: TRBV7-6
CDR3: CASSLKLLGGDRDSSYEQYF

J: TRBJ2-6
V: TRBV10-1
CDR3: CASSESSRRPSGANVLTF

J: TRBJ1-2
V: TRBV3-1/TRBV3-2
CDR3: CASSQVADNDGYTF

J: TRBJ2-7
V: TRBV10-2
CDR3: CASGGGSYEQYF

J: TRBJ2-2
V: TRBV24-1
CDR3: CATSDGGITGELFF

J: TRBJ2-3
V: TRBV7-2
CDR3: CASSLDRGGTDTQYF

J: TRBJ1-1
V: TRBV6-5
CDR3: CASSRRTGNTEAFF

J: TRBJ2-1
V: TRBV9
CDR3: CASSRQQGNNEQFF

J: TRBJ2-7
V: TRBV2
CDR3: CASSEGPGTGAYEQYF

J: TRBJ2-7
V: TRBV29-1
CDR3: CSAQTGLWPYEQYF

J: TRBJ1-1
V: TRBV3-1/TRBV3-2
CDR3: CASSQGQTNTEAFF

J: TRBJ2-3
V: TRBV30
CDR3: CAWNPGTGSTDTQYF

J: TRBJ1-2
V: TRBV27
CDR3: CASSLGATGVYGYTF

J: TRBJ2-7
V: TRBV10-3
CDR3: CAISGFGTGEHEQYF

J: TRBJ2-3
V: TRBV9
CDR3: CASSVTHAGGTDTQYF

J: TRBJ2-7
V: TRBV29-1
CDR3: CSGGGGGEQYF

J: TRBJ2-7
V: TRBV5-1
CDR3: CASSSWTSGGLGEQYF

J: TRBJ1-3
V: TRBV30
CDR3: CAWREGGNIGNTIYF

J: TRBJ1-5
V: TRBV3-1/TRBV3-2
CDR3: CASSQAGSNQPQHF

J: TRBJ2-2
V: TRBV7-7
CDR3: CASSPQGNGELFF

J: TRBJ1-6
V: TRBV28
CDR3: CATTGDRGSPLHF

J: TRBJ1-1
V: TRBV30
CDR3: CAWSVSGGINTEAFF

J: TRBJ2-5
V: TRBV7-6
CDR3: CASSSLNEKETQYF

J: TRBJ1-4
V: TRBV19
CDR3: CASRQQGANEKLFF

J: TRBJ1-6
V: TRBV15
CDR3: CATSLGGGNSPLHF

J: TRBJ1-1
V: TRBV18
CDR3: CASSPSMTGGTEAFF

J: TRBJ1-1
V: TRBV25-1
CDR3: CASRDRVGTEAFF

J: TRBJ2-3
V: TRBV5-1
CDR3: CASGLGGGNTDTQYF

J: TRBJ1-2
V: TRBV25-1
CDR3: CASSEPTGARGYGYTF

J: TRBJ1-1
V: TRBV5-1
CDR3: CASSQGRSTEAFF

J: TRBJ2-3
V: TRBV11-2
CDR3: CASSPPGLGRDTQYF

J: TRBJ2-3
V: TRBV21-1
CDR3: CASSKSGWGREGATDTQYF

J: TRBJ2-7
V: TRBV5-1
CDR3: CASSLEGTGAREQYF

J: TRBJ1-3
V: TRBV10-3
CDR3: CAISALDSSGNTIYF

J: TRBJ2-2
V: TRBV5-5
CDR3: CASSFVPTGELFF

J: TRBJ2-7
V: TRBV5-1
CDR3: CASSPGGQGAMEQYF

J: TRBJ2-7
V: TRBV6-2/TRBV6-3
CDR3: CASSPTGSSYEQYF

J: TRBJ2-2
V: TRBV6-4
CDR3: CASSDDIGAGELFF

J: TRBJ1-3
V: TRBV11-2
CDR3: CASRDLTGSGNTIYF

J: TRBJ1-4
V: TRBV9
CDR3: CASNHLQGLETSNEKLFF

J: TRBJ1-3
V: TRBV2
CDR3: CASLAVDSGNTIYF

J: TRBJ1-2
V: TRBV5-4
CDR3: CASSWTGGEFGGYTF

J: TRBJ2-7
V: TRBV3-1/TRBV3-2
CDR3: CASSQASAGDEQYF

J: TRBJ1-1
V: TRBV5-1
CDR3: CASSLAQGGRPTEAFF